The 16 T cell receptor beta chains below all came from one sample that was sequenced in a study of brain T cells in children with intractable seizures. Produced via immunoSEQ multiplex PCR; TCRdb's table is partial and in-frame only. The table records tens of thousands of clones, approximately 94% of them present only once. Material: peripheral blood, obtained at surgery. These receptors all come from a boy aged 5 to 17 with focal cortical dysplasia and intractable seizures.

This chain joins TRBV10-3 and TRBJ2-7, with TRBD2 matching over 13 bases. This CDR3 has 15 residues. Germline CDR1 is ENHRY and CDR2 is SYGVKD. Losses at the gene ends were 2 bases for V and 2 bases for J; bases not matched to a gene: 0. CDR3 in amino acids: CAISEGLAGAYEQYV. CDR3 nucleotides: TGTGCCATCAGTGAGGGACTAGCGGGGGCCTACGAGCAGTACGTC.

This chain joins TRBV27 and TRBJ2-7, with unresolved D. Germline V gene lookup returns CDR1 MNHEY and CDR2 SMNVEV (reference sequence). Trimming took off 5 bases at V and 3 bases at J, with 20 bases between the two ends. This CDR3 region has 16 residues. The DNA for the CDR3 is TGTGCCAGCAGTCGGATCCGCGCCCAGAGAGGCTACGAGCAGTACTTC. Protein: CASSRIRAQRGYEQYF.

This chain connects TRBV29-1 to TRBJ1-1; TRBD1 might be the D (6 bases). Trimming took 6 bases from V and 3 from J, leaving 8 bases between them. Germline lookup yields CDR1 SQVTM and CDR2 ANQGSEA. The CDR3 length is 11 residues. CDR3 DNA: TGCAGCGTAGGGGGGTACACTGAAGCTTTCTTT. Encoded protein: CSVGGYTEAFF.

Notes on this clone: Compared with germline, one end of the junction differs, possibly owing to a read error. In DNA form, the CDR3 reads TGCAGCGTTGAAGTCTCATTATGGAAAAACAGTGAAGCTTTCTTT. Protein: CSVEVSLWKNSEAFF. The chain recombines TRBV29-1 with TRBJ1-1; D unclear. CDR3 size: 15 residues. Germline-derived CDR1 and CDR2 are SQVTM and ANQGSEA.

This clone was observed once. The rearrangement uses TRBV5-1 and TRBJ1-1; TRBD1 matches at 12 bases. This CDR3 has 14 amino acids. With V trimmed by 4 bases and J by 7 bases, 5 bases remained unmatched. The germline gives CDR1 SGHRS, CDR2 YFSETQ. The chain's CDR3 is CASSPGQGAVEAFF. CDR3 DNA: TGCGCCAGCAGCCCGGGACAGGGGGCGGTTGAAGCTTTCTTT. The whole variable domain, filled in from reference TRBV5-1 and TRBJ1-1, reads KAGVTQTPRYLIKTRGQQVTLSCSPISGHRSVSWYQQTPGQGLQFLFEYFSETQRNKGNFPGRFSGRQFSNSRSEMNVSTLELGDSALYLCASSPGQGAVEAFFGQGTRLTVV.

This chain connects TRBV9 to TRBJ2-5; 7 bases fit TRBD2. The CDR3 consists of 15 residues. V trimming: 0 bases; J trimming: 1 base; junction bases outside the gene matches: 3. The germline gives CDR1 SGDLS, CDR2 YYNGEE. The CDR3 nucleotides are TGTGCCAGCAGCGTAGGAACTAGCGCCCAAGAGACCCAGTACTTC. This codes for CASSVGTSAQETQYF.

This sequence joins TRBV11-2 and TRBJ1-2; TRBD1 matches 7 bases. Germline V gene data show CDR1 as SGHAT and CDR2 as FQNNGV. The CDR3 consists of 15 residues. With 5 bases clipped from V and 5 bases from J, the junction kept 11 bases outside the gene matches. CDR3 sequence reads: CASSGAARGSYGYTF. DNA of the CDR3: TGTGCCAGCAGCGGAGCGGCCAGGGGGAGTTATGGCTACACCTTC.

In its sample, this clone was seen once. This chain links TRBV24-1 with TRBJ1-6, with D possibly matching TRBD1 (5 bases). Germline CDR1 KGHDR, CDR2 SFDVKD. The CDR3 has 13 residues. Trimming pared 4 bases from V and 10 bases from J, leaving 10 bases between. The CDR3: CATSEGARSPLHF. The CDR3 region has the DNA TGTGCCACCAGTGAAGGGGCCAGGTCACCCCTCCACTTT.

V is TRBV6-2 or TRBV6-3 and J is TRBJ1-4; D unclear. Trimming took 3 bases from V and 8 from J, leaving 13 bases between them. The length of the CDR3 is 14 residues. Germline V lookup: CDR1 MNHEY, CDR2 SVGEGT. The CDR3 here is CASSYAVLREKLFF. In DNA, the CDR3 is TGTGCCAGCAGTTATGCCGTCCTTCGGGAAAAACTGTTTTTT.

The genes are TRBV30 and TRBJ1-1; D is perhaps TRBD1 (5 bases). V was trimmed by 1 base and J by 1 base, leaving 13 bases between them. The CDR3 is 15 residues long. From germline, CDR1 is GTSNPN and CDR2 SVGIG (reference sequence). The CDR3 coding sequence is TGTGCCTGGAGTGAAGGGGCATGGGGGAACACTGAAGCTTTCTTT. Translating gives CAWSEGAWGNTEAFF.

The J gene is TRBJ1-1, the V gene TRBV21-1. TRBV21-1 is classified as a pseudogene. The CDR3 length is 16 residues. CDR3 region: CASSKVEGEENTEAFF. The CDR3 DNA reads TGTGCCAGCAGCAAAGTTGAGGGTGAAGAGAACACTGAAGCTTTCTTT.

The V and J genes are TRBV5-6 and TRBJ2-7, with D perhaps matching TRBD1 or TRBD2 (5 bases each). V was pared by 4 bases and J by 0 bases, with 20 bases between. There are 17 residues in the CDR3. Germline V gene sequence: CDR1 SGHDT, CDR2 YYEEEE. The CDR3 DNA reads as TGTGCCAGCAGCCAGACAGCCTCGGGGACGAACTCCTACGAGCAGTACGTC. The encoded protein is CASSQTASGTNSYEQYV.

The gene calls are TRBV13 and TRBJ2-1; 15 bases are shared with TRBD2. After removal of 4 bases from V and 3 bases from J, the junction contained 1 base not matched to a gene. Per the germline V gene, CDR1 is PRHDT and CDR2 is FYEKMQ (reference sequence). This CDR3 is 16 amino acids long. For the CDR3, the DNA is TGTGCCAGCAGCTCGGGACTAGCGGGGGGCTACAATGAGCAGTTCTTC. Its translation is CASSSGLAGGYNEQFF.

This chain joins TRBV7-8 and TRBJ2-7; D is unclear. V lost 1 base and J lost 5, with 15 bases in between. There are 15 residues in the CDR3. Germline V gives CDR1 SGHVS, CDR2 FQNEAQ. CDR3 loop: CASSLELSLQDEQYV. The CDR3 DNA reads TGTGCCAGCAGCTTAGAATTGTCACTTCAAGACGAGCAGTACGTC.

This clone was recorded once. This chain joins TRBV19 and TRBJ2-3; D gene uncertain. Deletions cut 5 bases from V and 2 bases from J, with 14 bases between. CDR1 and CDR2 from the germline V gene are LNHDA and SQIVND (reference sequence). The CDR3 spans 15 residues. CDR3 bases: TGTGCCAGTAGTCTCGGCAGTTACTTCACAGATACGCAGTATTTT. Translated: CASSLGSYFTDTQYF. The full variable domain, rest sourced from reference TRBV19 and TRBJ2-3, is DGGITQSPKYLFRKEGQNVTLSCEQNLNHDAMYWYRQDPGQGLRLIYYSQIVNDFQKGDIAEGYSVSREKKESFPLTVTSAQKNPTAFYLCASSLGSYFTDTQYFGPGTRLTVL.

CDR3 loop: CATSRGSGYSFEQFF. The CDR3 nucleotides read TGTGCCACCAGCAGAGGTAGCGGGTATTCGTTTGAGCAGTTCTTC. V usage is TRBV15 and J usage is TRBJ2-1; 7 nucleotides align to TRBD2. Germline values: CDR1 LNHNV, CDR2 YYDKDF (reference sequence). The V and J ends lost 1 base and 9 bases, in that order; junction bases with no gene match: 9. This CDR3 contains 15 residues.